The T cell receptor (beta chain) described here comes from a study of cytomegalovirus exposure and HLA in healthy donors. Worth noting for this clone: Its antigen is not known.

Researchers ran the PCR with 60 Vbeta and 13 Jbeta primers. Sequencing was performed with immunoSEQ multiplex PCR; in TCRdb, only in-frame clones are kept and a portion is missing. Here the sample spans around 76,000 clones, 70% to 80% being singletons. Notes on the study in general: A later examination showed that TCR association rates differed by HLA locus, with DRB1 most and HLA-C fewest. A missense variant in DCLRE1C was later tied to TCR beta V- and J-gene trimming. With high specificity and sensitivity, the classifier reportedly diagnosed cytomegalovirus status. Equally common other TCR beta chains were less clonally expanded than HLA-associated ones, a later analysis found.

The V and J ends lost 4 bases and 1 base, in that order; junction bases with no gene match: 1. Germline CDR1 and CDR2: WNHNN and SYGVQD (reference sequence). This CDR3 is 15 amino acids long. The receptor's source is a woman in her forties or fifties in good health and CMV-seropositive. Sequences were obtained from PBMCs. The chain uses TRBV10-1 and TRBJ2-2, with 9 positions matching TRBD2. The CDR3 nucleotides read TGCGCCAGCAGTGGAGCGGGGGGGAACACCGGGGAGCTGTTTTTT. Translated, it gives CASSGAGGNTGELFF.